Given below is one T cell receptor beta chain in context. This entry is derived from a study of a mutant IDH1 vaccine in newly diagnosed glioma. Study details: Treated patients comprised around 62% males and roughly 40% females, mean age about 43 years. Standard pretreatment was either radiotherapy, temozolomide, or, for most, radiochemotherapy with temozolomide.

The CDR3 loop spans 13 amino acids. The germline V gene has CDR1 SEHNR and CDR2 FQNEAQ (reference sequence). V lost 6 bases, J lost 2 bases, and 9 bases lay in between. The time point was: baseline, week 1 (first vaccination visit). As for treatment: pre-vaccination baseline after standard-of-care therapy. The data were produced by immunoSEQ multiplex PCR, yet TCRdb's version contains in-frame clones alone and is incomplete. The sample shows roughly 32,000 clones, 80% to 85% of them seen only once. The TCR was taken from a man aged 50 or older with glioma. Some clones in this sample may be carry-over from other donors' samples. The material was peripheral blood mononuclear cells (PBMCs), obtained from a glioma patient treated with radiotherapy, temozolomide or both. This rearrangement joins TRBV7-9 to TRBJ2-3; D is unclear. The DNA for the CDR3 is TGTGCCAGCAGACTACGGCCCACAGATACGCAGTATTTT. Its protein product is CASRLRPTDTQYF.